This TCR beta chain came from a study of blood T cell repertoires in COVID-19 (dated by TCRdb to the early 2020s). Regarding the research as a whole: Collaborator samples came from the United States, Italy and Spain and covered acute and convalescent phases of COVID-19. The repertoires were released in a freely available public database intended as a resource for research on the immune response to SARS-CoV-2. The material from the prospective study consisted of cDNA or gDNA derived from T cells, B-cell-depleted T cells, or PBMCs. A de-identified subject ID, COVID-19 status, age in years and sex were almost always included in the sample metadata. Where HLA class I and class II types were available, the types were taken from metadata supplied by the sample provider, not from assay-based typing. The samples were drawn from the first 160 participants of the ongoing ImmuneRACE study and from 1,200 or so subjects provided by 6 global collaborators. Subjects who had been exposed to COVID-19, were actively infected with it, or had recovered from it provided the deeply sampled blood TCRbeta repertoires that made up the dataset. Summary of the overall study and its limitations: How much clinical and demographic metadata was included differed by source and by participant, and the metadata was provided uncurated.

The immunoSEQ Assay, a bias-controlled multiplex PCR, was used to amplify TCRbeta CDR3 regions from genomic DNA. Per the source publication's procedure: Nucleated cell counts per sample were estimated from amplification of reference gene primers within the assay. To quantify the absolute abundance of each unique TCRbeta CDR3 rearrangement, sequence reads were collapsed and filtered. For each sample, productive Simpson clonality was calculated as the square root of Simpson's diversity index over productive rearrangements. Entries here come from immuneACCESS through TCRdb and include only in-frame sequences with V and J called. Some clones fail to appear in such tables; in the studies checked, an unresolved V gene covers under half of the shortfall, and the cause of the remainder is unknown. V, J and clone size were drawn from that table, and D and trimming were deduced from the DNA. The sample has 140,000 to 150,000 clones on record, roughly 90% of them singletons. The ten largest clonotypes hold about 2% of the sample.

The collaborating institutions used their own protocols to collect whole blood in K2EDTA tubes. For TCRbeta analysis, collaborators shipped samples in one of three forms: frozen whole blood, isolated PBMCs, or DNA extracted from either of those sample types. This clone is medium-sized (0.01 to 0.1%) in terms of sample share. It has no known antigen specificity. Within one base of it there is no much larger clone, and no base qualities were kept. Other DNA sequences within the sample encode an identical CDR3. The receptor was isolated from a human donor in a cohort sampled during active COVID-19. Sequencing was done on a sample of peripheral blood.

The DNA is TGTGCCAGCAGCTTAGAACCCGGAGCGGAAGCTTTCTTT. Its amino acids are CASSLEPGAEAFF. The chain is encoded by TRBV7-9 joined to TRBJ1-1; the D gene is not confidently resolved. Looking up the germline V gene (reference sequence) yields CDR1 SEHNR and CDR2 FQNEAQ. V gives up 1 base and J gives up 8 bases, and the segment between their germline ends measures 11 bases. The CDR3 sequence holds 13 residues, the cysteine and phenylalanine included. Just the 39-base CDR3 DNA is kept, in frame starting at base 1.